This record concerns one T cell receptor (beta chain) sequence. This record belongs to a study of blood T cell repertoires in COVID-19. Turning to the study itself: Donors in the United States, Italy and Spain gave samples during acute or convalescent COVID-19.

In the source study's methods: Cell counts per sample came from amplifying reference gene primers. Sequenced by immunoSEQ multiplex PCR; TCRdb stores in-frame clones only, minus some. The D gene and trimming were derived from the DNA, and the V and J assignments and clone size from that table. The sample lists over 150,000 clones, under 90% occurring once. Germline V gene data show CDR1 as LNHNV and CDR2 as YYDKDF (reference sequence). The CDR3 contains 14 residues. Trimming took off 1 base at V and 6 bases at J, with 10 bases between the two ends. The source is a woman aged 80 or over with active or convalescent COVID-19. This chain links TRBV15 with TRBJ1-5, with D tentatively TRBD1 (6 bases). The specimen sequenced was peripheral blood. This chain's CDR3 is CATSRGGGAQPQHF. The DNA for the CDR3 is TGTGCCACCAGCAGAGGAGGGGGAGCTCAGCCCCAGCATTTT.